This T cell receptor beta chain was obtained from a study of shared clonotypes between healthy human individuals. Study-level background: The cohort had a couple of women and a few men, ages 18 to 49.

This clone was seen a single time. No antigen is known for it. V was clipped by 10 bases and J by 3 bases, with 19 bases between them. Germline CDR1 reads MDHEN; CDR2 reads SYDVKM. CDR3 length equals 15 residues. Sequencing was at deep level. Every subset had its genomic DNA shared out evenly among several immunoSEQ plates. Libraries were prepared by immunoSEQ multiplex PCR; TCRdb keeps only in-frame clonotypes and omits some of them. This repertoire shows about 2.4 million clones, approximately 93% found once; its top ten account for around 0.4%. Study observations and caveats: Across a few donors, naive CD4 shared about 5%, naive CD8 under 4%, memory CD4 roughly 2.3%, memory CD8 0.4%.

The TCR sequence derives from a man aged 18 to 30 in good health. Some clones in this sample may be carry-over from other donors' samples. The sequencing input was naive CD4+ T cells from PBMCs. As to subset: CD45RA+ positively selected. The chain couples TRBV28 to TRBJ1-5, with D perhaps TRBD1 (5 bases). The CDR3 DNA is TGTGCCACGCGGAAGGAAGGGGACCTCAATCAGCCCCAGCATTTT. Translation: CATRKEGDLNQPQHF.